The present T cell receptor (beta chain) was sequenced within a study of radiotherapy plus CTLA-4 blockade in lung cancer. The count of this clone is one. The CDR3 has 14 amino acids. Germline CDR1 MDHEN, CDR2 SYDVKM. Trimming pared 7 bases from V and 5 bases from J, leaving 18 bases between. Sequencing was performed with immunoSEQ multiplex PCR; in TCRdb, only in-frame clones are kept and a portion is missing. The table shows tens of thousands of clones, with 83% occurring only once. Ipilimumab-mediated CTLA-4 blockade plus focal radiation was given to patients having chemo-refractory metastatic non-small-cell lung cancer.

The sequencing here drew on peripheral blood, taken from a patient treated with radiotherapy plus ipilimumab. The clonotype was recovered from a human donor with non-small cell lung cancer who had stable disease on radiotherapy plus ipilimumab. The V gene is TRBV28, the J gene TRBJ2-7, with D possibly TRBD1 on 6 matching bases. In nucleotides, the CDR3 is TGTGCCAGCAAAGGGACACTGGCCCCAAACGAGCAGTACTTC. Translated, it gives CASKGTLAPNEQYF. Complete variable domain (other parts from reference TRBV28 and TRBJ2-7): DVKVTQSSRYLVKRTGEKVFLECVQDMDHENMFWYRQDPGLGLRLIYFSYDVKMKEKGDIPEGYSVSREKKERFSLILESASTNQTSMYLCASKGTLAPNEQYFGPGTRLTVT.